The present entry profiles one T cell receptor beta chain with its context. Its antigen is unknown. In TCRdb, the 5' RACE reads were re-called with MiXCR into one record per CDR3 protein. Altogether about 690,000 distinct CDR3 sequences are present, 6% to 6.5% being singletons, with the ten largest covering roughly 1.6%. The sample comes from a study of identical twins. Study-wide points: Excess twin sharing in beta out-of-frame sequences was weaker. Clonotypes of the beta chain that were abundant in cord blood carried fewer insertions (memory repertoires showed none). Monozygotic twin pairs showed more out-of-frame TCR alpha sharing than models estimated.

This CDR3 spans 13 amino acids. With 6 bases removed from V and 6 bases from J, the gap between germline ends came to 12 bases. The germline V gene encodes CDR1 LNHDA and CDR2 SQIVND (reference sequence). Sequencing was performed on naive T cells sorted from blood. This sequence was found in a man younger than 30 in good health. The chain combines TRBV19 with TRBJ2-1; unclear D gene. CDR3 DNA: TGTGCCAGTAGCCCTTCGATACGCAATGAGCAGTTCTTC. It specifies CASSPSIRNEQFF.